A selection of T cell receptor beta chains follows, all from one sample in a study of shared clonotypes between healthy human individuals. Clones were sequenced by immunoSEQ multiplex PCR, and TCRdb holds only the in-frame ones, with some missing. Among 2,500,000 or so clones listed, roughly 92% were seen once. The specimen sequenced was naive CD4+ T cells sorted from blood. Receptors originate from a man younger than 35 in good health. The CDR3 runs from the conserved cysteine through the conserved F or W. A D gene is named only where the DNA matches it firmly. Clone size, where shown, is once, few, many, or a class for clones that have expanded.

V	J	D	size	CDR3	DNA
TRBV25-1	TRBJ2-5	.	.	CASSEALQGKRETQYF	TGTGCCAGCAGTGAAGCCTTACAGGGCAAAAGGGAGACCCAGTACTTC
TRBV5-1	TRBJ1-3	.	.	CASTEGQAIAGNTIYF	TGCGCCAGCACCGAGGGGCAGGCTATCGCTGGAAACACCATATATTTT
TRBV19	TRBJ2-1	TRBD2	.	CASSIDRTSGGIKDNEQFF	TGTGCCAGTAGTATAGATAGGACTAGCGGGGGGATCAAAGACAATGAGCAGTTCTTC
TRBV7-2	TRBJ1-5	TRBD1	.	CASSLLFVQGLQPQHF	TGTGCCAGCAGCTTACTGTTCGTACAGGGGCTCCAGCCCCAGCATTTT
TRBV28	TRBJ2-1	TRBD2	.	CASSQLAGKDNEQFF	TGTGCCAGCAGCCAACTAGCGGGGAAGGACAATGAGCAGTTCTTC
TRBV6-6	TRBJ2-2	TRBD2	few	CASSSGWSGGGELFF	TGTGCCAGCAGCTCCGGGTGGAGCGGGGGCGGGGAGCTGTTTTTT
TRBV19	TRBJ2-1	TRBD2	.	CASKLSGRSYNEQFF	TGTGCCAGTAAGCTTAGCGGGAGGTCCTACAATGAGCAGTTCTTC
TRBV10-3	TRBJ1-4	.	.	CASAGLTNEKLFF	TGTGCCAGCGCAGGGTTAACTAATGAAAAACTGTTTTTT
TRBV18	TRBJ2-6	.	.	CASSPSGVGANVLTF	TGTGCCAGCTCACCATCAGGGGTAGGGGCCAACGTCCTGACTTTC
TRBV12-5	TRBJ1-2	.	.	CASGLSGTGGYGYTF	TGTGCTAGTGGTTTGTCGGGGACGGGCGGCTATGGCTACACCTTC
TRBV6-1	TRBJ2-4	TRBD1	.	CASSGQGANIQYF	TGTGCCAGCTCGGGACAGGGGGCGAACATTCAGTACTTC
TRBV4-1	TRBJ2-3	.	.	CASSQDGQSFDTQYF	TGCGCCAGCAGCCAAGATGGACAGAGTTTCGATACGCAGTATTTT
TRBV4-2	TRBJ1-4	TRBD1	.	CASSQDTPGTGGTSYEKLFF	TGTGCCAGCAGCCAAGATACCCCCGGGACAGGGGGAACAAGCTATGAAAAACTGTTTTTT
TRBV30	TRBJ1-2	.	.	CAWTPSGGTYTF	TGTGCCTGGACCCCGTCCGGGGGGACCTACACCTTC
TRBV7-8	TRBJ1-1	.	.	CASSETGHGGEAFF	TGTGCCAGTTCCGAGACGGGGCACGGAGGTGAAGCTTTCTTT
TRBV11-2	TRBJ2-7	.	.	CASSLEGRGGSEQYF	TGTGCCAGCAGCTTAGAAGGTAGGGGCGGTAGCGAGCAGTACTTC
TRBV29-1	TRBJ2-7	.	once	CSVGITPSYEQYF	TGCAGCGTTGGAATTACCCCATCCTACGAGCAGTACTTC
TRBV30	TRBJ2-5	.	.	CAWGGRETQYF	TGTGCCTGGGGGGGGCGAGAGACCCAGTACTTC
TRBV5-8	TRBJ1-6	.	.	CASSSSWEHNSPLHF	TGTGCCAGCAGCTCGTCTTGGGAGCATAATTCACCCCTCCACTTT
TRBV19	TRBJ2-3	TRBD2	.	CASSEPGGNRATDTQYF	TGTGCCAGTAGCGAACCGGGGGGGAATAGGGCCACAGATACGCAGTATTTT
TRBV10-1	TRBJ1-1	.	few	CASSADRNTEAFF	TGCGCCAGCAGCGCCGACAGGAACACTGAAGCTTTCTTT
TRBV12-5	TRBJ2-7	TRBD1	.	CASGLRFLDRGRIYEQYF	TGTGCTAGTGGTTTGCGCTTTTTGGACAGGGGGCGCATCTACGAGCAGTACTTC
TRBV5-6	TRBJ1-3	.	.	CASSFYYSGNTIYF	TGTGCCAGCAGTTTCTACTACTCTGGAAACACCATATATTTT
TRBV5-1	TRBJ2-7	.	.	CASSLGGGPAYEQYF	TGCGCCAGCAGCTTGGGAGGGGGGCCCGCCTACGAGCAGTACTTC
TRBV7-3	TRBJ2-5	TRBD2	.	CASSLTSLGGETQYF	TGTGCCAGCAGCTTAACAAGCCTGGGGGGGGAGACCCAGTACTTC
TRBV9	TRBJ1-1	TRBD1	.	CASSVLDRGNTEAFF	TGTGCCAGCAGCGTGCTCGACAGGGGGAACACTGAAGCTTTCTTT
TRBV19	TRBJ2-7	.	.	CASSFSSGPSALDEQYF	TGTGCCAGTAGTTTTTCCTCGGGGCCCAGCGCATTGGACGAGCAGTACTTC
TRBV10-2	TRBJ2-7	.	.	CASSAHVPGQTYEQYF	TGCGCCAGCAGTGCCCATGTTCCAGGACAGACCTACGAGCAGTACTTC
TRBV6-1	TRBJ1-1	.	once	CASSGISEAFF	TGTGCCAGCAGTGGGATCTCTGAAGCTTTCTTT
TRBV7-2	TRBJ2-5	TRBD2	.	CASSFGLAGETQYF	TGTGCCAGCAGCTTTGGACTAGCGGGAGAGACCCAGTACTTC
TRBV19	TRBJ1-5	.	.	CASSTIPGALYQPQHF	TGTGCCAGTAGTACTATCCCCGGGGCCCTATATCAGCCCCAGCATTTT
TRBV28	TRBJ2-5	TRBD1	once	CASRGWDRGKETQYF	TGTGCCAGCCGGGGGTGGGACAGGGGGAAAGAGACCCAGTACTTC
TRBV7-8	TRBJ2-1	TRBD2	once	CASSLASGGASYNEQFF	TGTGCCAGCAGCTTGGCTAGCGGGGGGGCCTCCTACAATGAGCAGTTCTTC
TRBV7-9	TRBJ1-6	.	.	CASSLDINSPLHF	TGTGCCAGCAGCTTAGATATAAATTCACCCCTCCACTTT
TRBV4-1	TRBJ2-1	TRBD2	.	CASSRELAGGSYNEQFF	TGCGCCAGCAGTCGAGAACTAGCGGGAGGCAGCTACAATGAGCAGTTCTTC
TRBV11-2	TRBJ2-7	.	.	CASSLGRLSSYEQYF	TGTGCCAGCAGCTTAGGACGGCTGAGCTCCTACGAGCAGTACTTC
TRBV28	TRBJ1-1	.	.	CASSLGRTLVTEAFF	TGTGCCAGCAGTCTCGGACGGACCCTGGTAACTGAAGCTTTCTTT
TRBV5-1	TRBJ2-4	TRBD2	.	CASSLEPSGGRGDKNIQYF	TGCGCCAGCAGCTTGGAGCCTAGCGGGGGCCGAGGAGACAAAAACATTCAGTACTTC
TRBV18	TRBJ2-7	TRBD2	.	CASPDAERGDLYF	TGTGCCAGCCCTGATGCTGAACGGGGGGACCTGTACTTC
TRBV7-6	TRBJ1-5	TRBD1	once	CASSLDRGGNQPQHF	TGTGCCAGCAGCTTAGACAGGGGTGGCAATCAGCCCCAGCATTTT
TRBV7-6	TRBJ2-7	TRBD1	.	CASSIGTGSSYEQYF	TGTGCCAGCAGCATCGGGACAGGATCCTCCTACGAGCAGTACTTC
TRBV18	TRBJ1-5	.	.	CASSPGQPDSNQPQHF	TGTGCCAGCTCACCAGGACAGCCGGATAGCAATCAGCCCCAGCATTTT
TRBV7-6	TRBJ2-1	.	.	CASSSWGHGGNNEQFF	TGTGCCAGCAGCTCGTGGGGACACGGAGGAAACAATGAGCAGTTCTTC
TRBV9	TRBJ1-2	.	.	CASSPRWVSYGYTF	TGTGCCAGCAGCCCAAGATGGGTTTCCTATGGCTACACCTTC